A selection of T cell receptor beta chains follows, all from one sample in a study of tumor-infiltrating lymphocytes in primary liver carcinoma. TCRdb independently ran MiXCR on the multiplex PCR reads; one entry per CDR3 protein. The sample comprises approximately 320,000 distinct CDR3 sequences, approximately 54% of which are singletons, and over 15% rests with the top ten. Specimen: peripheral blood. Receptor source: a woman in her 30s with primary liver carcinoma and hepatitis B virus infection. Both conserved end residues are part of each CDR3. D genes are given only for firm matches. Some rows mark clone size as missing; the rest say once, few, many or name a class of expanded clone.

j_call: TRBJ2-1; v_call: TRBV5-1; d_call: .; clone_size: .; cdr3_aa: CASSPDIFYYEQFF; cdr3_nt: TGCGCCAGCAGCCCGGACATCTTCTACTATGAGCAGTTCTTC
j_call: TRBJ2-4; v_call: TRBV6-5; d_call: .; clone_size: many; cdr3_aa: CASSYPQGGKNIQYF; cdr3_nt: TGTGCCAGCAGTTACCCCCAGGGTGGTAAAAACATTCAGTACTTC
j_call: TRBJ2-1; v_call: TRBV12-3/TRBV12-4; d_call: TRBD2; clone_size: few; cdr3_aa: CASSPVGGGSNEQFF; cdr3_nt: TGTGCCAGCAGCCCGGTGGGGGGAGGGAGCAATGAGCAGTTCTTC
j_call: TRBJ2-3; v_call: TRBV5-1; d_call: TRBD1; clone_size: .; cdr3_aa: CASSTHGQGAPKADTQYF; cdr3_nt: TGCGCCAGCAGCACGCACGGACAGGGGGCGCCGAAAGCAGATACGCAGTATTTT
j_call: TRBJ2-5; v_call: TRBV6-2/TRBV6-3; d_call: .; clone_size: .; cdr3_aa: CASSPQRGEIQYF; cdr3_nt: TGTGCCAGCAGTCCCCAGAGGGGGGAGATCCAGTACTTC
j_call: TRBJ2-4; v_call: TRBV10-1; d_call: .; clone_size: many; cdr3_aa: CASSAIQGSIQYF; cdr3_nt: TGCGCCAGCAGTGCGATACAGGGTAGCATTCAGTACTTC
j_call: TRBJ2-5; v_call: TRBV20-1; d_call: .; clone_size: .; cdr3_aa: CSARDGETQYF; cdr3_nt: TGCAGTGCTAGAGATGGAGAGACCCAGTACTTC
j_call: TRBJ2-6; v_call: TRBV11-2; d_call: TRBD2; clone_size: once; cdr3_aa: CASHLSGAGANVLTF; cdr3_nt: TGTGCCAGCCACTTAAGCGGGGCTGGGGCCAACGTCCTGACTTTC
j_call: TRBJ1-2; v_call: TRBV29-1; d_call: .; clone_size: .; cdr3_aa: CSVGGYYGYTF; cdr3_nt: TGCAGCGTTGGGGGGTACTATGGCTACACCTTC
j_call: TRBJ1-5; v_call: TRBV6-1; d_call: TRBD1; clone_size: many; cdr3_aa: CASRTGQGHQPQHF; cdr3_nt: TGTGCCAGCAGAACGGGACAGGGACATCAGCCCCAGCATTTT
j_call: TRBJ2-7; v_call: TRBV12-3/TRBV12-4; d_call: .; clone_size: many; cdr3_aa: CASTLTLSSYEQYF; cdr3_nt: TGTGCCAGCACCCTGACCCTAAGCTCCTACGAGCAGTACTTC
j_call: TRBJ2-1; v_call: TRBV4-3; d_call: TRBD2; clone_size: .; cdr3_aa: CASSQDPLAGVDEKSF; cdr3_nt: TGCGCCAGCAGCCAAGATCCACTAGCGGGAGTGGATGAGAAGTCCTTC
j_call: TRBJ2-1; v_call: TRBV12-5; d_call: TRBD2; clone_size: .; cdr3_aa: CASGLLTSGDEQFF; cdr3_nt: TGTGCTAGTGGTTTGTTGACTAGCGGGGATGAGCAGTTCTTC
j_call: TRBJ2-4; v_call: TRBV28; d_call: TRBD2; clone_size: few; cdr3_aa: CASTSSGMKNIQYF; cdr3_nt: TGTGCCAGCACCTCTAGCGGGATGAAAAACATTCAGTACTTC
j_call: TRBJ1-2; v_call: TRBV5-5; d_call: TRBD1; clone_size: .; cdr3_aa: CASTSWTGKGSGYTF; cdr3_nt: TGTGCCAGTACTTCGTGGACAGGGAAGGGCTCTGGCTACACCTTC
j_call: TRBJ2-1; v_call: TRBV11-2; d_call: .; clone_size: .; cdr3_aa: CASGLYRGSLDNEQFF; cdr3_nt: TGTGCCAGCGGCTTATATCGCGGCAGTTTGGACAATGAGCAGTTCTTC
j_call: TRBJ2-7; v_call: TRBV10-2; d_call: TRBD1; clone_size: .; cdr3_aa: CANRTPRTGYEQYF; cdr3_nt: TGCGCCAACAGGACCCCTAGGACAGGCTACGAGCAGTACTTC
j_call: TRBJ2-2; v_call: TRBV12-3/TRBV12-4; d_call: .; clone_size: many; cdr3_aa: CASRSASANTGELFF; cdr3_nt: TGTGCCAGCAGGAGCGCCTCCGCGAACACCGGGGAGCTGTTTTTT
j_call: TRBJ2-3; v_call: TRBV7-3; d_call: .; clone_size: .; cdr3_aa: CASSNYLRDAQYF; cdr3_nt: TGTGCCAGCAGCAACTACCTCCGGGATGCGCAGTATTTT
j_call: TRBJ2-7; v_call: TRBV6-2/TRBV6-3; d_call: .; clone_size: .; cdr3_aa: CASSYIFGGDEQYF; cdr3_nt: TGTGCCAGCAGTTACATTTTTGGTGGCGACGAGCAGTACTTC
j_call: TRBJ2-7; v_call: TRBV28; d_call: .; clone_size: few; cdr3_aa: CASSFNRGGSYEQYF; cdr3_nt: TGTGCTAGCAGTTTTAACAGGGGGGGGTCCTACGAGCAGTACTTC
j_call: TRBJ2-7; v_call: TRBV11-2; d_call: .; clone_size: .; cdr3_aa: CASSGGGGACEQYF; cdr3_nt: TGTGCCAGCAGTGGGGGCGGTGGAGCATGCGAGCAGTACTTC
j_call: TRBJ2-5; v_call: TRBV29-1; d_call: .; clone_size: many; cdr3_aa: CSVHVGRGETQYF; cdr3_nt: TGCAGCGTTCACGTGGGTAGGGGAGAGACCCAGTACTTC
j_call: TRBJ2-7; v_call: TRBV11-2; d_call: .; clone_size: .; cdr3_aa: CASRLGTSSFEQYF; cdr3_nt: TGTGCCAGCAGATTGGGGACAAGCTCCTTCGAACAGTACTTC
j_call: TRBJ2-7; v_call: TRBV29-1; d_call: .; clone_size: many; cdr3_aa: CSATASTTAGEQYF; cdr3_nt: TGCAGCGCAACGGCCTCCACCACAGCTGGCGAGCAGTACTTC
j_call: TRBJ2-7; v_call: TRBV29-1; d_call: .; clone_size: many; cdr3_aa: CSVRTEPTYEQYF; cdr3_nt: TGCAGCGTCAGGACAGAGCCTACCTACGAGCAGTACTTC
j_call: TRBJ2-7; v_call: TRBV6-6; d_call: .; clone_size: few; cdr3_aa: CASSYLGAREQYF; cdr3_nt: TGTGCCAGCAGTTACTTGGGGGCCCGGGAGCAGTACTTC
j_call: TRBJ2-3; v_call: TRBV6-5; d_call: .; clone_size: few; cdr3_aa: CASSYRGDKDTQYF; cdr3_nt: TGTGCCAGCAGTTACAGGGGCGACAAGGATACGCAGTATTTT
j_call: TRBJ2-7; v_call: TRBV7-9; d_call: .; clone_size: once; cdr3_aa: CASSLAVGPAVHEQYF; cdr3_nt: TGTGCCAGCAGCTTAGCGGTGGGACCAGCGGTCCACGAGCAGTACTTC
j_call: TRBJ1-5; v_call: TRBV5-8; d_call: .; clone_size: few; cdr3_aa: CASSFGENQPQHF; cdr3_nt: TGTGCCAGCAGCTTCGGGGAGAATCAGCCCCAGCATTTT
j_call: TRBJ1-1; v_call: TRBV29-1; d_call: .; clone_size: .; cdr3_aa: CSVRPVPGTGNTEAFF; cdr3_nt: TGCAGCGTTCGTCCAGTCCCAGGGACGGGGAACACTGAAGCTTTCTTT
j_call: TRBJ2-7; v_call: TRBV6-1; d_call: .; clone_size: few; cdr3_aa: CASSLARGDEQYF; cdr3_nt: TGTGCCAGCAGTTTAGCCCGCGGGGACGAGCAGTACTTC
j_call: TRBJ2-6; v_call: TRBV5-4; d_call: .; clone_size: .; cdr3_aa: CASSLKLMADGANVLTF; cdr3_nt: TGTGCCAGCAGCTTAAAATTAATGGCGGATGGGGCCAACGTCCTGACTTTC
j_call: TRBJ2-1; v_call: TRBV11-3; d_call: TRBD2; clone_size: .; cdr3_aa: CASSLTGTSGRTINEQFF; cdr3_nt: TGTGCCAGCAGCCTAACTGGGACTAGCGGGAGGACTATCAATGAGCAGTTCTTC
j_call: TRBJ2-1; v_call: TRBV12-5; d_call: .; clone_size: many; cdr3_aa: CALCVRVTNEQFF; cdr3_nt: TGTGCTCTTTGCGTGCGGGTAACCAATGAGCAGTTCTTC
j_call: TRBJ2-3; v_call: TRBV11-2; d_call: .; clone_size: .; cdr3_aa: CDSSLKEWGAPGTADTQYF; cdr3_nt: TGTGACAGCAGCTTGAAGGAATGGGGGGCCCCCGGGACCGCAGATACGCAGTATTTT
j_call: TRBJ2-7; v_call: TRBV29-1; d_call: TRBD2; clone_size: many; cdr3_aa: CSVVLAGGYEQYF; cdr3_nt: TGCAGCGTTGTACTAGCGGGGGGTTACGAGCAGTACTTC
j_call: TRBJ2-1; v_call: TRBV4-2; d_call: TRBD2; clone_size: once; cdr3_aa: CASSQEGGGPYNEEFF; cdr3_nt: TGTGCCAGCAGCCAAGAGGGCGGGGGGCCCTACAATGAGGAGTTCTTC
j_call: TRBJ2-2; v_call: TRBV5-4; d_call: .; clone_size: .; cdr3_aa: CASSLVSEAGELFF; cdr3_nt: TGTGCCAGCAGCTTGGTTAGCGAGGCGGGGGAGCTGTTTTTT
j_call: TRBJ2-1; v_call: TRBV11-1; d_call: .; clone_size: .; cdr3_aa: CASSSVTDYNEQFF; cdr3_nt: TGTGCCAGCAGCTCAGTGACAGATTACAATGAGCAGTTCTTC
j_call: TRBJ1-1; v_call: TRBV7-9; d_call: TRBD1; clone_size: .; cdr3_aa: CASTRTGGGTEAFF; cdr3_nt: TGTGCCAGCACGCGGACAGGCGGGGGCACTGAAGCTTTCTTT
j_call: TRBJ2-7; v_call: TRBV6-6; d_call: TRBD2; clone_size: many; cdr3_aa: CASILGTSGTYEQYF; cdr3_nt: TGTGCCAGCATACTCGGGACTAGCGGGACCTACGAGCAGTACTTC
j_call: TRBJ2-7; v_call: TRBV28; d_call: .; clone_size: once; cdr3_aa: CASVGQTYEQYF; cdr3_nt: TGTGCCAGCGTCGGGCAGACCTACGAGCAGTACTTC
j_call: TRBJ2-7; v_call: TRBV10-3; d_call: .; clone_size: few; cdr3_aa: CAISETSWRNEQYF; cdr3_nt: TGTGCCATCAGTGAAACTAGCTGGAGGAACGAGCAGTACTTC
j_call: TRBJ2-7; v_call: TRBV6-5; d_call: .; clone_size: .; cdr3_aa: CDSSLTETYEQYF; cdr3_nt: TGTGACAGCAGTTTGACAGAAACCTACGAGCAGTACTTC
j_call: TRBJ2-1; v_call: TRBV11-3; d_call: .; clone_size: .; cdr3_aa: CAGRLVVSYNEQFF; cdr3_nt: TGTGCCGGCCGATTAGTGGTCTCCTACAATGAGCAGTTCTTC
j_call: TRBJ2-5; v_call: TRBV19; d_call: .; clone_size: .; cdr3_aa: CASSKLDSQETQYF; cdr3_nt: TGTGCCAGTAGCAAATTGGACAGCCAAGAGACCCAGTACTTC
j_call: TRBJ2-7; v_call: TRBV12-3/TRBV12-4; d_call: TRBD2; clone_size: .; cdr3_aa: CASNTSVLSYELYF; cdr3_nt: TGTGCCAGCAATACTAGCGTACTCTCCTACGAGCTGTACTTC
j_call: TRBJ1-1; v_call: TRBV7-8; d_call: .; clone_size: .; cdr3_aa: CASSLTRSGETFF; cdr3_nt: TGTGCCAGCAGCTTAACGCGCTCGGGAGAAACTTTCTTT
j_call: TRBJ2-3; v_call: TRBV7-3; d_call: .; clone_size: .; cdr3_aa: CASSFTGSHTDTQYF; cdr3_nt: TGTGCCAGCAGCTTTACCGGGAGCCACACAGATACGCAGTATTTT
j_call: TRBJ2-3; v_call: TRBV7-9; d_call: .; clone_size: few; cdr3_aa: CASSLTPTDTQYF; cdr3_nt: TGTGCCAGCAGCTTAACCCCTACAGATACGCAGTATTTT
j_call: TRBJ2-7; v_call: TRBV11-1; d_call: .; clone_size: .; cdr3_aa: CANSFSLLSSYEQYF; cdr3_nt: TGTGCCAACAGCTTTAGTCTCTTAAGCTCCTATGAGCAGTACTTC
j_call: TRBJ1-1; v_call: TRBV10-3; d_call: .; clone_size: many; cdr3_aa: CAISEQTGGVTEAFF; cdr3_nt: TGTGCCATCAGTGAGCAGACAGGTGGGGTAACTGAAGCTTTCTTT
j_call: TRBJ2-5; v_call: TRBV11-2; d_call: .; clone_size: .; cdr3_aa: CASSLGRAGTQYF; cdr3_nt: TGTGCCAGCAGCTTAGGTCGAGCCGGGACCCAGTACTTC
j_call: TRBJ2-5; v_call: TRBV6-2/TRBV6-3; d_call: TRBD2; clone_size: .; cdr3_aa: CVSRGLLRLAGKETQYF; cdr3_nt: TGTGTCAGCAGGGGGTTACTCCGGCTAGCGGGAAAAGAGACCCAGTACTTC